Listed below are T cell receptor beta chains from one sample, sequenced in a study of beta chain features in type 1 diabetes. The data were produced by immunoSEQ multiplex PCR, yet TCRdb's version contains in-frame clones alone and is incomplete. Of approximately 470,000 clones listed, about 32% are singletons. Sequencing input: naive CD4+ T cells from blood. Every receptor here comes from a man aged 18 to 35 in good health. Both conserved end residues are part of each CDR3. D genes are given only for firm matches. Clone size is given for some rows only: seen once, a few or many times, or a class if the clone is expanded.

clone_size j_call v_call d_call cdr3_aa cdr3_nt
- TRBJ2-2 TRBV30 - CAWSLQPRSGGELFF TGTGCCTGGAGCCTTCAACCCCGATCCGGCGGGGAGCTGTTTTTT
- TRBJ1-2 TRBV30 - CACSQGFNYGYTF TGTGCCTGTTCACAGGGATTCAACTATGGCTACACCTTC
- TRBJ2-7 TRBV27 - CASSFDSRESSYEQYF TGTGCCAGCAGTTTTGACAGCCGGGAGTCCTCCTACGAGCAGTACTTC
few TRBJ2-1 TRBV29-1 TRBD2 CSVDYRLAEWRVEQFF TGCAGCGTCGATTACCGACTAGCGGAGTGGCGAGTTGAGCAGTTCTTC
- TRBJ1-5 TRBV4-1 - CASSHPPEGLRQPQHF TGCGCCAGCAGCCATCCCCCAGAGGGTTTGAGGCAGCCCCAGCATTTT
- TRBJ2-7 TRBV23-1 TRBD1 CASSQRKDRVSYEQYF TGCGCCAGCAGTCAGCGAAAGGACAGGGTGTCCTACGAGCAGTACTTC
few TRBJ2-1 TRBV14 - CASSQYPGEQFF TGTGCCAGCAGCCAATACCCCGGTGAGCAGTTCTTC
- TRBJ2-7 TRBV28 - CASSSQNPPYEQYF TGTGCCAGCAGTTCACAGAATCCGCCCTACGAGCAGTACTTC
- TRBJ2-7 TRBV29-1 - CSVEDRPWGEQYF TGCAGCGTTGAAGACCGACCGTGGGGCGAGCAGTACTTC
few TRBJ1-3 TRBV9 TRBD1 CASSPDRAGNTIYF TGTGCCAGCAGCCCCGACAGGGCTGGAAACACCATATATTTT
- TRBJ1-5 TRBV7-8 TRBD1 CASSVFDREGNQPQHF TGTGCCAGCAGCGTATTCGACAGGGAAGGCAATCAGCCCCAGCATTTT
- TRBJ1-2 TRBV7-2 - CASSLFLQIGSGYTF TGTGCCAGCAGCTTATTCTTACAAATTGGGAGTGGCTACACCTTC
few TRBJ2-7 TRBV30 TRBD1 CASGQELSYEQYF TGTGCTTCCGGACAGGAGCTTTCCTACGAGCAGTACTTC
- TRBJ2-1 TRBV7-9 TRBD2 CASSSLAGVGSNEQFF TGTGCCAGCAGCTCATTAGCGGGAGTAGGAAGCAATGAGCAGTTCTTC
few TRBJ2-1 TRBV29-1 - CSVEWRLAGLGEQFF TGCAGCGTTGAATGGAGGCTAGCAGGGCTGGGTGAGCAGTTCTTC
- TRBJ2-3 TRBV7-9 TRBD2 CASSPRELTDTQYF TGTGCCAGCAGCCCGCGGGAGCTCACAGATACGCAGTATTTT
- TRBJ2-3 TRBV7-2 - CASSAREGTSTDTQYF TGTGCCAGCAGCGCCCGTGAGGGGACGAGCACAGATACGCAGTATTTT
- TRBJ2-4 TRBV4-3 - CASSQEGSAKNIQYF TGCGCCAGCAGCCAAGAGGGTTCTGCCAAAAACATTCAGTACTTC
- TRBJ2-2 TRBV25-1 TRBD2 CASKTSGSVGELFF TGTGCCAGCAAAACTAGCGGGAGCGTCGGGGAGCTGTTTTTT
few TRBJ2-3 TRBV6-6 - CACTRVITDTQYF TGTGCCTGCACCAGGGTGATCACAGATACGCAGTATTTT
few TRBJ2-3 TRBV4-1 TRBD2 CASSRGLAGVTDTQYF TGCGCCAGCAGCCGAGGACTAGCGGGAGTGACAGATACGCAGTATTTT
- TRBJ2-1 TRBV7-2 - CASSLAAQNNEQFF TGTGCCAGCAGCTTAGCTGCACAGAACAATGAGCAGTTCTTC
- TRBJ2-1 TRBV30 - CAWTYSSYNEQFF TGTGCCTGGACTTATAGCTCCTACAATGAGCAGTTCTTC
- TRBJ2-3 TRBV6-6 - CASSTDAIRTDTQYF TGTGCCAGCAGCACCGACGCAATCCGCACAGATACGCAGTATTTT
few TRBJ1-4 TRBV18 - CASSPSGSNEKLFF TGTGCCAGCTCACCGTCAGGGTCTAATGAAAAACTGTTTTTT
- TRBJ1-1 TRBV7-9 - CASSGRDGMNTEAFF TGTGCCAGCAGCGGCCGGGACGGAATGAACACTGAAGCTTTCTTT
few TRBJ2-1 TRBV28 - CASSFFWADDLEQFF TGTGCCAGCAGTTTCTTCTGGGCAGACGACCTGGAGCAGTTCTTC
- TRBJ2-1 TRBV5-4 TRBD2 CASSLTSGTYNEQFF TGTGCCAGCAGCTTAACTAGCGGAACCTACAATGAGCAGTTCTTC
once TRBJ2-4 TRBV4-1 - CASSYTSGTSGIQYF TGCGCCAGCAGCTACACATCCGGGACATCGGGCATTCAGTACTTC
few TRBJ2-7 TRBV5-4 - CASSLEPASGGKF TGTGCCAGCAGCTTGGAGCCCGCAAGCGGCGGAAAATTC
- TRBJ1-5 TRBV7-9 TRBD1 CASSGTGSQPQHF TGTGCCAGCAGCGGGACAGGGAGTCAGCCCCAGCATTTT
few TRBJ2-1 TRBV7-9 - CASSLVGGPGLNEQFF TGTGCCAGCAGCTTAGTGGGCGGCCCTGGGTTAAATGAGCAGTTCTTC
- TRBJ2-7 TRBV5-1 - CASRIPTENEQYF TGCGCCAGCAGGATACCCACAGAGAACGAGCAGTACTTC
- TRBJ2-1 TRBV19 - CASSIPRSSYNEQFF TGTGCCAGTAGTATTCCCCGGAGCTCCTACAATGAGCAGTTCTTC
- TRBJ1-3 TRBV9 TRBD1 CASSGQGPGNTIYF TGTGCCAGCAGCGGACAGGGTCCTGGAAACACCATATATTTT
- TRBJ2-5 TRBV18 - CASSPPGGETQYF TGTGCCAGCTCACCACCGGGAGGAGAGACCCAGTACTTC
- TRBJ2-7 TRBV18 - CASSRETGSYEQYF TGTGCCAGCTCAAGGGAAACAGGGAGCTACGAGCAGTACTTC
- TRBJ2-1 TRBV7-2 TRBD2 CASSVLAGGGEQFF TGTGCCAGCAGCGTTCTAGCGGGAGGTGGAGAGCAGTTCTTC
- TRBJ2-1 TRBV7-2 TRBD2 CASSLVGTSGYNEQFF TGTGCCAGCAGCTTAGTAGGGACTAGCGGATACAATGAGCAGTTCTTC
- TRBJ2-1 TRBV5-8 - CASSPVSSGYNEQFF TGTGCCAGCAGCCCCGTCTCCTCAGGGTACAATGAGCAGTTCTTC
- TRBJ2-7 TRBV7-9 - CASSLRATYEQYF TGTGCCAGCAGCCTCCGGGCCACCTACGAGCAGTACTTC
few TRBJ2-7 TRBV30 - CAWSEIYEQYF TGTGCCTGGAGCGAGATCTACGAGCAGTACTTC
few TRBJ1-2 TRBV20-1 - CSALDTGGYTF TGCAGTGCGCTCGATACGGGTGGCTACACCTTC
- TRBJ2-5 TRBV7-2 - CASSLGAGEPQETQYF TGTGCCAGCAGCTTAGGGGCGGGCGAACCCCAAGAGACCCAGTACTTC
few TRBJ1-5 TRBV30 - CAWSAGGTGNQPQHF TGTGCCTGGAGTGCCGGGGGGACGGGGAATCAGCCCCAGCATTTT
- TRBJ2-7 TRBV20-1 - CSAEEEGEQYF TGCAGTGCTGAGGAGGAGGGCGAGCAGTACTTC
- TRBJ1-3 TRBV9 - CASSPAGSGNTIYF TGTGCCAGCAGCCCAGCCGGATCTGGAAACACCATATATTTT
- TRBJ2-1 TRBV30 TRBD1 CAWSEGTGPYYNEQFF TGTGCCTGGAGTGAGGGGACAGGGCCCTACTACAATGAGCAGTTCTTC
few TRBJ2-2 TRBV30 TRBD1 CAWRKTGGPGELFF TGTGCCTGGAGAAAAACAGGGGGCCCCGGGGAGCTGTTTTTT
few TRBJ2-5 TRBV30 - CAWRRGYGETQYF TGTGCCTGGAGGAGGGGTTATGGGGAGACCCAGTACTTC
few TRBJ2-7 TRBV29-1 - CSVGIRPTYEQYF TGCAGCGTTGGGATTAGGCCTACCTACGAGCAGTACTTC
few TRBJ2-5 TRBV28 - CASRPSRAQETQYF TGTGCCAGCAGGCCGAGTAGGGCCCAAGAGACCCAGTACTTC
few TRBJ2-1 TRBV7-8 TRBD2 CASSATRREGRGEQFF TGTGCCAGCAGCGCTACTAGGAGGGAGGGACGAGGAGAGCAGTTCTTC
- TRBJ2-2 TRBV7-7 TRBD2 CASSPGRANTGELFF TGTGCTAGCAGCCCAGGGAGGGCGAACACCGGGGAGCTGTTTTTT
- TRBJ2-1 TRBV7-3 - CASSSTASGLRDEQFF TGTGCCAGCAGCTCGACCGCCTCGGGACTGCGAGATGAGCAGTTCTTC
- TRBJ2-7 TRBV30 - CAWSGSYEQYF TGTGCCTGGAGTGGGTCCTACGAGCAGTACTTC
- TRBJ2-1 TRBV6-6 - CASSQGNPYNEQFF TGTGCCAGCAGCCAAGGGAACCCCTACAATGAGCAGTTCTTC
- TRBJ1-1 TRBV29-1 - CSAVTGGNTEAFF TGCAGCGCTGTGACAGGAGGGAACACTGAAGCTTTCTTT
- TRBJ2-3 TRBV29-1 - CSVGVAASTDTQYF TGCAGCGTTGGGGTAGCAGCTAGCACAGATACGCAGTATTTT